The 2 T cell receptor beta chains below were found in one sample sequenced in a study of shared T cell receptors in the human thymus. Method: immunoSEQ multiplex PCR; TCRdb's copy keeps in-frame clones and lacks some. The sample contains hundreds of thousands of clones, roughly 90% of which appear only once. This sample was shared with a second study, whose subject was human thymus T cells.

Sequenced material: thymocytes. These receptors were collected from a boy in the first two years of life with a congenital heart defect.

The genes are TRBV7-2 and TRBJ1-5; 8 bases line up with TRBD1. V gave up 1 base and J gave up 4 bases; unmatched junction bases: 6. Germline V gene lookup returns CDR1 SGHTA and CDR2 FQGNSA. The CDR3 runs to 16 residues. CDR3 coding DNA: TGTGCCAGCAGCTTAGTCGGCAGGGGGCCTAATCAGCCCCAGCATTTT. Its translation: CASSLVGRGPNQPQHF.

The chain employs TRBV2 and TRBJ2-7; tentative D call: TRBD2 (6 bases). Trimming removed 3 bases from V and 3 bases from J, with 15 bases in between. Germline CDR1 is SNHLY and CDR2 is FYNNEI. The CDR3 consists of 15 residues. The CDR3 sequence: CASSETPWRGYEQYF. CDR3 sequence (DNA): TGTGCCAGCAGTGAGACGCCCTGGAGGGGCTACGAGCAGTACTTC.